This passage covers 20 T cell receptor beta chains from one sample sequenced in a study of OX40 agonist ivuxolimab in advanced cancers. Sequencing used immunoSEQ multiplex PCR; TCRdb keeps in-frame clones, though not all of them. The table records tens of thousands of clones, about nine tenths of them present only once. Sequencing was performed on CD4+ or CD8+ T cells sorted from blood, taken in a trial of the OX40 agonist ivuxolimab. The receptors stem from an adult with an advanced solid tumor such as melanoma, head and neck, liver or kidney cancer.

This clone was counted between two and nine times. CDR3 bases: TGTGCCAGCAGCTTGGCTGGGACTAGAAGCACAGATACGCAGTATTTT. Its translation is CASSLAGTRSTDTQYF. The chain uses TRBV5-6 and TRBJ2-3, with TRBD2 matching 8 bases. This CDR3 has 16 residues. Losses at the gene ends were 0 bases for V and 0 bases for J; bases not matched to a gene: 3. Per germline, CDR1 SGHDT and CDR2 YYEEEE.

The chain links TRBV6-5 to TRBJ2-7; 8 bases map to TRBD2. CDR3 length equals 14 residues. Germline CDR1 reads MNHEY; CDR2 reads SVGAGI. V lost 3 bases, J lost 4 bases, and 5 bases stayed unmatched. CDR3 sequence: CASSYPGLAYEQYF. CDR3 sequence (DNA): TGTGCCAGCAGTTATCCAGGACTAGCTTACGAGCAGTACTTC.

This chain links TRBV19 with TRBJ2-5, with a possible D match to TRBD1 (7 bases). V gave up 3 bases and J gave up 5 bases, with 13 bases separating them. CDR3 length: 14 residues. Germline V gene sequence: CDR1 LNHDA, CDR2 SQIVND (reference sequence). CDR3 amino acids: CASSIQGGDETQYF. CDR3 bases: TGTGCCAGTAGTATTCAGGGGGGAGACGAGACCCAGTACTTC.

The genes are TRBV9 and TRBJ2-7; D possibly corresponds to TRBD1 (6 bases). The CDR3 spans 15 residues. The V gene's germline CDR1 is SGDLS and CDR2 YYNGEE. V lost 2 bases and J lost 4, with 16 bases in between. In DNA form, the CDR3 reads TGTGCCAGCAGCGTCCTTCCGGACAGCCAATACGAGCAGTACTTC. Amino acids: CASSVLPDSQYEQYF.

This clone has just one count. The genes are TRBV2 and TRBJ2-5; TRBD1 might be the D (5 bases). Germline V gene sequence: CDR1 SNHLY, CDR2 FYNNEI. This CDR3 contains 15 residues. V lost 6 bases, J lost 0 bases, and 14 bases lay in between. CDR3 region: CASRWTRTYQETQYF. CDR3 coding DNA: TGTGCCAGCAGGTGGACACGCACGTACCAAGAGACCCAGTACTTC. Variable domain in full (rest from reference TRBV2 and TRBJ2-5): EPEVTQTPSHQVTQMGQEVILRCVPISNHLYFYWYRQILGQKVEFLVSFYNNEISEKSEIFDDQFSVERPDGSNFTLKIRSTKLEDSAMYFCASRWTRTYQETQYFGPGTRLLVL.

The J gene is TRBJ1-2, the V gene TRBV7-6, with TRBD1 matching over 7 bases. Germline V gene data show CDR1 as SGHVS and CDR2 as FNYEAQ. Unmatched junction bases numbered 3, after V lost 5 bases and J lost 0 bases. The CDR3 length is 14 residues. CDR3 nucleotides: TGTGCCAGCAGCATGCAGGGGGCTAACTATGGCTACACCTTC. Its translation: CASSMQGANYGYTF. The whole variable domain, remainder taken from reference TRBV7-6 and TRBJ1-2, is GAGVSQSPRYKVTKRGQDVALRCDPISGHVSLYWYRQALGQGPEFLTYFNYEAQQDKSGLPNDRFSAERPEGSISTLTIQRTEQRDSAMYRCASSMQGANYGYTFGSGTRLTVV.

The rearrangement links TRBV27 to TRBJ2-5; TRBD2 aligns across 10 bases. Germline values: CDR1 MNHEY, CDR2 SMNVEV (reference sequence). The trim removed 4 bases at V and 4 bases at J, leaving 6 bases unmatched. The CDR3 length is 15 residues. The chain's CDR3 is CASSSSRLAGETQYF. The CDR3 DNA reads TGTGCCAGCAGTTCCTCCCGACTAGCGGGAGAGACCCAGTACTTC.

This chain joins TRBV6-5 and TRBJ1-5; 9 bases are a match to TRBD1. Losses at the gene ends were 6 bases for V and 3 bases for J; bases not matched to a gene: 3. CDR1 MNHEY and CDR2 SVGAGI come from the germline V gene. The CDR3 contains 14 residues. CDR3 in DNA: TGTGCCAGCAGGGGGACAGGGAACAATCAGCCCCAGCATTTT. Translation gives CASRGTGNNQPQHF.

The J gene is TRBJ2-7, the V gene TRBV19; 9 positions match TRBD1. The CDR3 loop spans 15 amino acids. V lost 0 bases to trimming and J lost 4 bases; unmatched junction nucleotides: 4. CDR1 is LNHDA and CDR2 is SQIVND in the germline V gene (reference sequence). The chain's CDR3 is CASSIDWTGEYEQYF. CDR3 nucleotide sequence: TGTGCCAGTAGTATAGATTGGACAGGGGAATACGAGCAGTACTTC. Full variable domain (remainder filled in from reference TRBV19 and TRBJ2-7): DGGITQSPKYLFRKEGQNVTLSCEQNLNHDAMYWYRQDPGQGLRLIYYSQIVNDFQKGDIAEGYSVSREKKESFPLTVTSAQKNPTAFYLCASSIDWTGEYEQYFGPGTRLTVT.

In regard to this clone: The same CDR3 is also encoded by other DNA sequences in this sample. The gene calls are TRBV11-2 and TRBJ2-5; 7 nucleotides match TRBD1. This CDR3 spans 12 amino acids. CDR1 SGHAT and CDR2 FQNNGV come from the germline V gene. J was trimmed by 4 bases and V by 4 bases; bases with no gene match: 0. The CDR3 loop is CASSYRGETQYF. The CDR3 DNA reads TGTGCCAGCAGCTACAGGGGAGAGACCCAGTACTTC.

The chain combines TRBV6-1 with TRBJ2-3, with D perhaps matching TRBD1 (5 bases). CDR1 and CDR2 (germline): MNHNS, SASEGT. Trimming shortened V by 1 base and J by 6 bases, and 8 bases separated the two germline ends. The CDR3 totals 13 residues. CDR3: CASSEEGADTQYF. The DNA of the CDR3 is TGTGCCAGCAGTGAAGAAGGGGCTGATACGCAGTATTTT.

This clone was found once. This chain connects TRBV6-6 to TRBJ2-7; no clear D. CDR3 size: 15 residues. V lost 0 bases, J lost 4 bases, and 13 bases lay in between. Germline lookup yields CDR1 MNHNY and CDR2 SVGAGI (reference sequence). For the CDR3, the DNA is TGTGCCAGCAGTTACTCTCGGGTCCCCGGGTACGAGCAGTACTTC. Its translation: CASSYSRVPGYEQYF.

The V and J genes are TRBV2 and TRBJ2-4; D gene unclear. The CDR3 extends over 11 amino acids. Per the germline V gene, CDR1 is SNHLY and CDR2 is FYNNEI. V lost 5 bases and J lost 4, with 3 bases in between. As DNA, the CDR3 is TGTGCCAGCAGTACTAAAAACATTCAGTACTTC. Protein sequence: CASSTKNIQYF.

This clone was found once. The J gene is TRBJ1-1, the V gene TRBV19, with D unresolved. Germline V lookup: CDR1 LNHDA, CDR2 SQIVND (reference sequence). The CDR3 has 13 amino acids. The germline V and J ends were trimmed by 7 bases and 0 bases, with 9 bases remaining between them. Here the CDR3 reads CASMGRLNTEAFF. CDR3 sequence (DNA): TGTGCCAGTATGGGCAGATTGAACACTGAAGCTTTCTTT.

V and J are TRBV25-1 and TRBJ2-3; 8 bases line up with TRBD2. The germline gives CDR1 MGHDK, CDR2 SYGVNS. The V segment lost 4 bases and the J segment 11 bases; nucleotides outside the gene matches: 5. The CDR3 extends over 12 amino acids. The CDR3 reads CASSAESGGQYF. The DNA for the CDR3 is TGTGCCAGCAGTGCAGAAAGCGGGGGGCAGTATTTT.

This chain uses TRBV7-2 with TRBJ2-2, with 8 bases lining up with TRBD2. The CDR3 consists of 16 residues. V gave up 4 bases and J gave up 6 bases; unmatched junction bases: 10. Germline V gives CDR1 SGHTA, CDR2 FQGNSA. The CDR3 here is CASSSGWTSLAGELFF. Written as DNA, the CDR3 is TGTGCCAGCAGCTCCGGATGGACTAGCCTGGCCGGGGAGCTGTTTTTT.

The V and J genes are TRBV9 and TRBJ2-3, with D tentatively TRBD2 (6 bases). Deletions cut 2 bases from V and 6 bases from J, with 16 bases between. Germline V gene sequence: CDR1 SGDLS, CDR2 YYNGEE. The CDR3 extends over 15 amino acids. The DNA for the CDR3 is TGTGCCAGCAGCGTCTCCGGGAGAGATGGGGATACGCAGTATTTT. It yields the protein CASSVSGRDGDTQYF.

This chain links TRBV5-1 with TRBJ1-6, with D possibly TRBD1 on 5 matching bases. Germline assignment: CDR1 SGHRS and CDR2 YFSETQ. The CDR3 has 18 residues. Trimming stripped 0 bases from V and 0 bases from J, with 13 bases between. CDR3 nucleotides: TGCGCCAGCAGCTTGGCCGGGAGGGGCCGCTCCTATAATTCACCCCTCCACTTT. Amino acid sequence: CASSLAGRGRSYNSPLHF.

The V call is TRBV2, the J call TRBJ2-6, with D perhaps TRBD2 (6 bases). V was cut by 8 bases and J by 1 base, with 18 bases left in between. The CDR3 consists of 17 residues. CDR1 and CDR2 from the germline V gene are SNHLY and FYNNEI. The CDR3 DNA reads as TGTGCCAGCGGGTTCGCCGGGAGCGGATCTGGGGCCAACGTCCTGACTTTC. It is translated as CASGFAGSGSGANVLTF.

The chain links TRBV9 to TRBJ1-1; no reliable D call. The V gene lost 0 bases and the J gene lost 7 bases, with 10 bases spanning the gap. The V gene's germline CDR1 is SGDLS and CDR2 YYNGEE. The CDR3 contains 13 residues. CDR3 in amino acids: CASSVATEGEAFF. CDR3 sequence (DNA): TGTGCCAGCAGCGTAGCCACCGAAGGTGAAGCTTTCTTT.